The source of this T cell receptor beta chain is a study of T-cell reconstitution after alpha-beta-depleted transplantation in children. The CDR3 contains 15 residues. Germline loops: CDR1 SGHDT, CDR2 YYEEEE. The junction had 2 bases not matched to a gene; V was cut back by 2 bases and J by 7 bases. As it was prepared, the TCRbeta library received unique molecular identifiers. A single record per CDR3 protein comes from TCRdb applying MiXCR to the PCR reads. The sample contains about 100,000 distinct CDR3 sequences, about 7.5% of which appear only once. The V gene is TRBV5-6, the J gene TRBJ2-1; 14 bases are shared with TRBD2. The receptor's source is a boy younger than 10 with acute lymphoblastic leukemia, due to receive a stem cell transplant. Specimen: PBMCs, collected before TCRalphabeta/CD19-depleted stem cell transplant. In DNA, the CDR3 is TGTGCCAGCAGCTTTGGACTAGCGGGGGGTAATGAGCAGTTCTTC. It is translated as CASSFGLAGGNEQFF. Looking up the rest from reference TRBV5-6 and TRBJ2-1 gives the full variable domain: DAGVTQSPTHLIKTRGQQVTLRCSPKSGHDTVSWYQQALGQGPQFIFQYYEEEERQRGNFPDRFSGHQFPNYSSELNVNALLLGDSALYLCASSFGLAGGNEQFFGPGTRLTVL.